A single sample is the source of the 32 T cell receptor beta chains below, sequenced in a study of post-analysis software for immune sequencing data. The study's findings and limits: Roughly 5 TRBV segments, TRBV5-6, TRBV5-1 and TRBV20-1 among them, were found more frequent in patients than controls.

TCR beta cDNA libraries had unique molecular identifiers. MiXCR, run by TCRdb on the PCR reads, gives a single entry per CDR3 protein. The data contain approximately 400,000 distinct CDR3 sequences, 30% to 45% of them singletons. Their antigens remain unidentified. The sequenced sample consisted of blood. The receptors derive from a girl aged 10 to 17 with multiple sclerosis.

The rearrangement joins TRBV4-1 to TRBJ2-5, with 8 bases identical to TRBD1. The DNA end lines up better with TRBJ2-7; the J call may be wrong. This CDR3 is built from 13 residues. Germline V gene sequence: CDR1 MGHRA, CDR2 YSYEKL. CDR3 DNA: TGCGCCAGCAACCCCGGGACAGGCTACGAGCAGTACTTC. It yields the protein CASNPGTGYEQYF.

The rearrangement joins TRBV29-1 to TRBJ1-1, with 9 bases lining up with TRBD1. Trimming took 7 bases from V and 9 from J; bases not matched to a gene: 12. There are 13 residues in the CDR3. CDR1 and CDR2 from the germline V gene are SQVTM and ANQGSEA. CDR3: CSAGDRELFKAFF. CDR3 in DNA: TGCAGCGCCGGGGACAGGGAGCTGTTTAAAGCTTTCTTT.

V usage is TRBV28 and J usage is TRBJ1-2, with 11 bases identical to TRBD1. Germline V lookup: CDR1 MDHEN, CDR2 SYDVKM. The CDR3 contains 15 residues. Losses at the gene ends were 2 bases for V and 3 bases for J; bases not matched to a gene: 2. The CDR3 DNA reads TGTGCCAGCAGTTTAGGGGACAGGGGGTACTATGGCTACACCTTC. Its protein product is CASSLGDRGYYGYTF.

This clonotype was counted only a few times. V and J are TRBV6-5 and TRBJ2-5; tentatively, D is TRBD2 (7 bases). The assigned J gene may be wrong: the sequence end matches TRBJ2-7 better. This CDR3 spans 15 amino acids. Germline-derived CDR1 and CDR2 are MNHEY and SVGAGI. DNA for the CDR3: TGTGCCAGCAGTCTAAATCTCGGGGGGCCCTACGAGCAGTACTTC. Its translation is CASSLNLGGPYEQYF.

The J gene is TRBJ1-5, the V gene TRBV12-3 or TRBV12-4, with D possibly TRBD1 on 6 matching bases. The CDR3 consists of 15 residues. V dropped 4 bases and J dropped 5 bases, with 15 bases sitting between them. The CDR3 region has the DNA TGTGCCAGCAGTTCCAAGGGGGGATCTCATCAGCCCCAGCATTTT. This gives the protein CASSSKGGSHQPQHF.

Many counts were recorded for this clonotype. V is TRBV7-3 and J is TRBJ2-5; TRBD1 matches 11 bases. Germline CDR1 reads SGHTA; CDR2 reads FQGTGA. V lost 4 bases and J lost 4; bases outside the gene matches: 2. The length of the CDR3 is 14 residues. The CDR3 protein is CASSSGQGAETQYF. The CDR3 bases are TGTGCCAGCAGCTCAGGACAGGGGGCAGAGACCCAGTACTTC. Looking up the rest from reference TRBV7-3 and TRBJ2-5 gives the full variable domain: GAGVSQTPSNKVTEKGKYVELRCDPISGHTALYWYRQSLGQGPEFLIYFQGTGAADDSGLPNDRFFAVRPEGSVSTLKIQRTERGDSAVYLCASSSGQGAETQYFGPGTRLLVL.

This clonotype was seen only a few times. The chain uses TRBV11-1 and TRBJ2-7; D is undetermined. Germline V CDR1 and CDR2: SGHAT, FQDESV (reference sequence). The CDR3 length is 12 residues. V lost 5 bases and J 2 bases, leaving 7 bases between the germline ends. The CDR3 sequence: CASSPSTYEQYF. The CDR3 DNA sequence: TGTGCCAGCAGCCCCTCTACCTACGAGCAGTACTTC.

The gene calls are TRBV7-9 and TRBJ1-1; TRBD1 matches at 7 bases. CDR3 length: 14 amino acids. With 6 bases clipped from V and 1 base from J, the junction kept 5 bases outside the gene matches. Germline-derived CDR1 and CDR2 are SEHNR and FQNEAQ (reference sequence). The CDR3 DNA is TGTGCCAGCAGGCCCGGGACAGAGAACACTGAAGCTTTCTTT. Encoded protein: CASRPGTENTEAFF.

The chain carries TRBV7-9 and TRBJ1-1; D ambiguous. The CDR3 is made up of 15 amino acids. Germline V gene data show CDR1 as SEHNR and CDR2 as FQNEAQ (reference sequence). V lost 5 bases, J lost 3 bases, and 16 bases lay in between. In nucleotides, the CDR3 is TGTGCCAGCAGCGCGGAGCCCACTCGGGACACTGAAGCTTTCTTT. The encoded protein is CASSAEPTRDTEAFF.

The chain joins TRBV6-6 to TRBJ2-2, with TRBD1 identical over 8 bases. The ends lost 2 bases at V and 8 bases at J; junction bases unmatched: 7. CDR3 length: 15 residues. The germline V gene has CDR1 MNHNY and CDR2 SVGAGI (reference sequence). CDR3 amino acids: CASSYRDRLDGELFF. The CDR3 coding sequence is TGTGCCAGCAGTTACCGGGACAGGCTGGATGGGGAGCTGTTTTTT.

The V and J genes are TRBV3-1 and TRBJ1-6; TRBD1 agrees at 7 bases. The CDR3 sequence is 14 residues long. The V gene end was trimmed by 4 bases and the J gene end by 9 bases; junction bases not matched to a gene: 6. Germline CDR1 and CDR2: LGHDT and YNNKEL (reference sequence). CDR3: CASSRWDRGSPLHF. CDR3 sequence (DNA): TGTGCCAGCAGCCGCTGGGACAGAGGTTCACCCCTCCACTTT.

This clonotype came up a few times. V gene TRBV5-4 combines with J gene TRBJ2-7; D is perhaps TRBD2 (6 bases). The CDR3 has 13 amino acids. Trimming left V 2 bases short and J 6 bases short, with 12 bases between. Germline CDR1 SGHNT, CDR2 YYREEE (reference sequence). CDR3 amino acids: CASSLGGAAEQYF. CDR3 nucleotide sequence: TGTGCCAGCAGCTTAGGCGGGGCCGCCGAGCAGTACTTC.

In this sample, this clonotype turned up a few times. In nucleotides, the CDR3 is TGTGCCAGCACTCTTTTTAGGGGAGAGACCCAGTACTTC. It translates to CASTLFRGETQYF. The rearrangement uses TRBV12-3 or TRBV12-4 and TRBJ2-5, with D perhaps matching TRBD1 (5 bases). There are 13 residues in the CDR3. V was clipped by 7 bases and J by 4 bases, with 13 bases between them.

V is TRBV12-3 or TRBV12-4 and J is TRBJ2-1; TRBD2 is a possible D gene (6 bases). The CDR3 runs 15 residues. V was clipped by 5 bases and J by 7 bases, with 18 bases between them. The CDR3 sequence: CASSPDWGVGNEQFF. In DNA, the CDR3 is TGTGCCAGCAGTCCGGATTGGGGGGTTGGGAATGAGCAGTTCTTC.

V usage is TRBV7-2 and J usage is TRBJ2-1; 8 bases align to TRBD2. CDR1 is SGHTA, CDR2 FQGNSA, per germline. V trimming: 5 bases; J trimming: 1 base; junction bases outside the gene matches: 4. This CDR3 is 15 amino acids long. Written as DNA, the CDR3 is TGTGCCAGCAGCACCCGGGGGGGATCCTACAATGAGCAGTTCTTC. Translating it yields CASSTRGGSYNEQFF.

This sequence joins TRBV29-1 and TRBJ2-7; TRBD2 aligns across 7 bases. The DNA end favors TRBJ2-5, so the J call may be wrong. The CDR3 runs 13 residues. Germline CDR1 is SQVTM and CDR2 is ANQGSEA. The CDR3 reads CSVEASSGETQYF. CDR3 in DNA: TGCAGCGTTGAAGCTTCTAGCGGAGAGACCCAGTACTTC.

This clonotype occurred a few times. V gene TRBV20-1 combines with J gene TRBJ2-3, with 10 bases aligning to TRBD2. The J segment lost 3 bases and the V segment lost 0 bases, leaving 6 bases of the junction unmatched. Germline CDR1 reads DFQATT; CDR2 reads SNEGSKA (reference sequence). The CDR3 length is 16 residues. CDR3: CSARDLSGGATDTQYF. The DNA of the CDR3 is TGCAGTGCTAGAGATTTAAGCGGGGGGGCGACAGATACGCAGTATTTT.

This clonotype was detected a few times. The chain has TRBV29-1 and TRBJ2-4; D may correspond to TRBD1 or TRBD2 (5 bases each). The CDR3 runs to 14 residues. The germline CDR1 and CDR2 sequences are SQVTM and ANQGSEA. The germline V and J ends were trimmed by 1 base and 8 bases, with 15 bases remaining between them. DNA of the CDR3: TGCAGCGTTGAAGTGGGACCGCGATCAGACATTCAGTACTTC. Its translation is CSVEVGPRSDIQYF.

Of note for this clonotype: At one of its ends the junction is not consistent with the germline gene, which may arise from a read error. CDR3 residues: CAGSRGAETYGYTF. CDR3 nucleotide sequence: TGTGCCGGCAGCCGGGGGGCAGAGACTTATGGCTACACCTTC. The chain combines TRBV7-8 with TRBJ1-2, with a weak D call TRBD1 (6 bases). Germline-derived CDR1 and CDR2 are SGHVS and FQNEAQ. The CDR3 is 14 residues long.

This clonotype was seen repeatedly, ten times or more. J is TRBJ2-6 and V is TRBV5-1; D gene unclear. V was shortened by 6 bases and J by 0 bases, with 10 bases between the two germline ends. This CDR3 has 15 amino acids. The germline CDR1 and CDR2 sequences are SGHRS and YFSETQ. The DNA for the CDR3 is TGCGCCAGCAATCCTACTCCCTCTGGGGCCAACGTCCTGACTTTC. Translating gives CASNPTPSGANVLTF.

The table lists this clonotype with a few counts. The chain has TRBV5-1 and TRBJ2-1; no clear D gene. From germline, CDR1 is SGHRS and CDR2 YFSETQ. This CDR3 region has 13 residues. V lost 0 bases and J lost 8, with 9 bases in between. The CDR3 region is CASSLGQVDEQFF. CDR3 DNA sequence: TGCGCCAGCAGCTTGGGGCAGGTAGATGAGCAGTTCTTC.

The genes are TRBV18 and TRBJ2-3; TRBD2 agrees at 8 bases. Germline CDR1 KGHSH, CDR2 LQKENI. The CDR3 runs 17 residues. Losses at the gene ends were 3 bases for V and 0 bases for J; bases not matched to a gene: 8. The CDR3 spells CASSPTRVAGSTDTQYF. DNA for the CDR3: TGTGCCAGCTCACCGACGCGGGTAGCGGGGAGCACAGATACGCAGTATTTT.

For this clonotype: Without the conserved terminal phenylalanine or tryptophan, this CDR3 likely stems from a read error. The chain links TRBV12-3 or TRBV12-4 to TRBJ1-5, with D unclear. The V gene lost 3 bases and the J gene lost 6 bases, with 12 bases spanning the gap. The CDR3 length is 14 residues. The CDR3 DNA sequence: TGTGCCAGCAGTTTCATGTACCCGGGTCAGCCCCAGCATTGT. Amino acids: CASSFMYPGQPQHC.

The V gene is TRBV10-3, the J gene TRBJ1-2; no firm D call. The CDR3 totals 14 residues. Germline V gene lookup returns CDR1 ENHRY and CDR2 SYGVKD. V was pared by 4 bases and J by 5 bases, with 14 bases between. CDR3: CAISALSTPYGYTF. The CDR3 DNA reads TGTGCCATCAGTGCCCTATCGACCCCGTATGGCTACACCTTC.

The chain uses TRBV20-1 and TRBJ2-5; 7 positions agree with TRBD1. The trim removed 4 bases at V and 2 bases at J, leaving 10 bases unmatched. This CDR3 is 15 amino acids long. CDR1 is DFQATT, CDR2 SNEGSKA, per germline (reference sequence). The DNA for the CDR3 is TGCAGTGCTACAAGGGACAGTCGAGATCAAGAGACCCAGTACTTC. This sequence encodes CSATRDSRDQETQYF.

This clonotype was counted a few times. J is TRBJ2-1 and V is TRBV2; D not resolved. CDR3 length: 11 amino acids. Germline values: CDR1 SNHLY, CDR2 FYNNEI. The V end lost 3 bases, the J end lost 5 bases, and 2 bases lay between the germline ends. CDR3 in DNA: TGTGCCAGCAGTGATCACAATGAGCAGTTCTTC. Its translation: CASSDHNEQFF.

This clonotype was observed a few times. This chain connects TRBV7-3 to TRBJ1-1, with D tentatively TRBD1 (5 bases). CDR1 is SGHTA and CDR2 is FQGTGA in the germline V gene. V was shortened by 5 bases and J by 2 bases, with 15 bases between the two germline ends. The CDR3 covers 15 residues. CDR3: CASSERDPPNTEAFF. In DNA form, the CDR3 reads TGTGCCAGCAGCGAACGGGACCCTCCTAACACTGAAGCTTTCTTT.

The CDR3 here is CASAWAFYNEQFF. The CDR3 DNA reads TGTGCCAGCGCTTGGGCCTTCTACAATGAGCAGTTCTTC. The chain couples TRBV27 to TRBJ2-1; the D is unclear. CDR3 length: 13 amino acids. The V end lost 8 bases, the J end lost 3 bases, and 11 bases lay between the germline ends. From germline, CDR1 is MNHEY and CDR2 SMNVEV (reference sequence).

This chain links TRBV4-1 with TRBJ2-7; no clear D. The CDR3 is 15 residues long. Germline lookup yields CDR1 MGHRA and CDR2 YSYEKL. V lost 0 bases to trimming and J lost 1 base, with 10 bases between them. The CDR3 protein is CASSQDHYSSYEQYF. The CDR3 region has the DNA TGCGCCAGCAGCCAAGATCATTACTCATCCTACGAGCAGTACTTC.

The chain is built from TRBV7-6 and TRBJ2-2; possibly TRBD2 for D (6 bases). Trimming cost V 6 bases and J 3 bases, with 14 bases left between them. CDR3 size: 15 residues. The germline gives CDR1 SGHVS, CDR2 FNYEAQ. The CDR3 sequence: CASRAGLLDTGELFF. The CDR3 bases are TGTGCCAGCAGGGCGGGACTCCTGGACACCGGGGAGCTGTTTTTT. The full variable domain, with the rest looked up from reference TRBV7-6 and TRBJ2-2, is GAGVSQSPRYKVTKRGQDVALRCDPISGHVSLYWYRQALGQGPEFLTYFNYEAQQDKSGLPNDRFSAERPEGSISTLTIQRTEQRDSAMYRCASRAGLLDTGELFFGEGSRLTVL.

This clonotype was found a few times. The chain links TRBV9 to TRBJ2-1; D possibly uses TRBD1 or TRBD2 (6 bases each). The germline gives CDR1 SGDLS, CDR2 YYNGEE. Trimming removed 0 bases from V and 0 bases from J, with 7 bases in between. The CDR3 contains 15 residues. CDR3 sequence reads: CASSVGGASYNEQFF. For the CDR3, the DNA is TGTGCCAGCAGCGTAGGGGGGGCCTCCTACAATGAGCAGTTCTTC.

This clonotype has a handful of counts. The chain couples TRBV7-9 to TRBJ2-1; D gene ambiguous. Trimming pared 8 bases from V and 0 bases from J, leaving 14 bases between. This CDR3 is 15 amino acids long. The V gene's germline CDR1 is SEHNR and CDR2 FQNEAQ (reference sequence). As DNA, the CDR3 is TGTGCCAGCCCCGGTGCTGGCCTCTCCTACAATGAGCAGTTCTTC. This translates into CASPGAGLSYNEQFF.